This entry lists 25 T cell receptor beta chains sequenced from one sample in a study of shared clonotypes between healthy human individuals. Sequenced by immunoSEQ multiplex PCR; TCRdb stores in-frame clones only, minus some. Of roughly 2.5 million clones listed, roughly 92% are singletons. The sequencing sample was made of naive CD4+ T cells sorted from blood. Indicated subset: CD45RA+ positively selected. All receptors derive from a man between 18 and 35 years old in good health.

The genes are TRBV2 and TRBJ2-5; 13 nucleotides line up with TRBD2. J was trimmed by 1 base and V by 8 bases; bases with no gene match: 4. The CDR3 contains 15 residues. Germline CDR1 reads SNHLY; CDR2 reads FYNNEI. CDR3 nucleotides: TGTGCCAGCTCGACTAGCGGGAGGCCCCAAGAGACCCAGTACTTC. It is translated as CASSTSGRPQETQYF.

The chain links TRBV5-1 to TRBJ2-3; TRBD2 agrees at 7 bases. The V and J ends lost 0 bases and 7 bases, in that order; junction bases with no gene match: 11. The length of the CDR3 is 16 residues. Germline loops: CDR1 SGHRS, CDR2 YFSETQ. Here the CDR3 reads CASSLASSGQRNTQYF. CDR3 DNA sequence: TGCGCCAGCAGCTTGGCATCTAGCGGCCAGAGGAATACGCAGTATTTT.

The chain joins TRBV2 to TRBJ2-7, with 9 positions matching TRBD1. Germline V gene data show CDR1 as SNHLY and CDR2 as FYNNEI. CDR3 length: 14 amino acids. Germline trimming cut 7 bases from V and 2 bases from J; bases unmatched to any gene: 6. Here the CDR3 DNA reads TGTGCCAGCAATACGGACAGGGGCCCCTACGAGCAGTACTTC. Translated, it gives CASNTDRGPYEQYF.

This chain uses TRBV29-1 with TRBJ2-3; the match to TRBD1 covers 10 bases. The length of the CDR3 is 14 residues. The germline V gene encodes CDR1 SQVTM and CDR2 ANQGSEA. With V trimmed by 6 bases and J by 6 bases, 9 bases remained unmatched. In DNA form, the CDR3 reads TGCAGCGTCCGCGGACAGGGGGATGGCGATACGCAGTATTTT. Translation gives CSVRGQGDGDTQYF.

The chain uses TRBV30 and TRBJ1-1, with a tentative D call TRBD1 (5 bases). V was shortened by 0 bases and J by 7 bases, with 12 bases between the two germline ends. Looked up from germline, CDR1 is GTSNPN and CDR2 is SVGIG (reference sequence). This CDR3 has 13 residues. Written as DNA, the CDR3 is TGTGCCTGGAGTGTATCAGGGTTGGGTGAAGCTTTCTTT. Translation: CAWSVSGLGEAFF. Drawing the rest from reference TRBV30 and TRBJ1-1, the complete variable domain is SQTIHQWPATLVQPVGSPLSLECTVEGTSNPNLYWYRQAAGRGLQLLFYSVGIGQISSEVPQNLSASRPQDRQFILSSKKLLLSDSGFYLCAWSVSGLGEAFFGQGTRLTVV.

The rearrangement uses TRBV7-2 and TRBJ2-1; 11 bases agree with TRBD2. Germline-derived CDR1 and CDR2 are SGHTA and FQGNSA. J was trimmed by 7 bases and V by 2 bases; bases with no gene match: 4. The CDR3 has 15 residues. The CDR3 reads CASSLTASGRNEQFF. In nucleotides, the CDR3 is TGTGCCAGCAGCTTAACGGCTAGCGGGAGGAATGAGCAGTTCTTC. Full variable domain (rest looked up from reference TRBV7-2 and TRBJ2-1): GAGVSQSPSNKVTEKGKDVELRCDPISGHTALYWYRQSLGQGLEFLIYFQGNSAPDKSGLPSDRFSAERTGGSVSTLTIQRTQQEDSAVYLCASSLTASGRNEQFFGPGTRLTVL.

This clone appeared a single time. The chain recombines TRBV30 with TRBJ2-7, with 8 bases identical to TRBD1. CDR1 and CDR2 (germline): GTSNPN, SVGIG (reference sequence). This CDR3 spans 14 amino acids. V trimming: 6 bases; J trimming: 2 bases; junction bases outside the gene matches: 9. The CDR3 here is CACPRTGRAYEQYF. CDR3 DNA: TGTGCCTGCCCTAGGACAGGGAGAGCCTACGAGCAGTACTTC.

V usage is TRBV5-1 and J usage is TRBJ2-5; D uncertain. Looked up from germline, CDR1 is SGHRS and CDR2 is YFSETQ. CDR3 length: 13 amino acids. The V and J ends lost 3 bases and 2 bases respectively, with 8 bases between them. CDR3 nucleotides: TGCGCCAGCAGCTACGTTTCACAAGAGACCCAGTACTTC. Translation gives CASSYVSQETQYF.

This clone was picked up one time. At the DNA level, this CDR3 is encoded by other sequences in the same sample as well. The rearrangement uses TRBV18 and TRBJ1-1; D unresolved. The CDR3 extends over 13 amino acids. The germline V gene has CDR1 KGHSH and CDR2 LQKENI. V was cut by 3 bases and J by 0 bases, with 5 bases left in between. CDR3 residues: CASSPALNTEAFF. In DNA, the CDR3 is TGTGCCAGCTCACCCGCGTTGAACACTGAAGCTTTCTTT.

Points on this clone: Other DNA variants within this sample encode the same CDR3. CDR3 residues: CASSYDRGGTEAFF. DNA of the CDR3: TGTGCCAGCAGTTATGACAGGGGTGGAACTGAAGCTTTCTTT. The rearrangement joins TRBV6-5 to TRBJ1-1, with 8 bases aligning to TRBD1. V lost 3 bases and J lost 5; bases outside the gene matches: 5. The CDR3 loop spans 14 amino acids. Germline V gene sequence: CDR1 MNHEY, CDR2 SVGAGI.

The chain has TRBV19 and TRBJ1-6, with 8 bases aligning to TRBD1. J lost 1 base, V lost 5 bases, and 1 base had no gene match. The CDR3 is made up of 15 amino acids. Looked up from germline, CDR1 is LNHDA and CDR2 is SQIVND (reference sequence). CDR3: CASSDRGSYNSPLHF. In DNA form, the CDR3 reads TGTGCCAGTAGTGACAGGGGATCCTATAATTCACCCCTCCACTTT. The full variable domain, rest sourced from reference TRBV19 and TRBJ1-6, is DGGITQSPKYLFRKEGQNVTLSCEQNLNHDAMYWYRQDPGQGLRLIYYSQIVNDFQKGDIAEGYSVSREKKESFPLTVTSAQKNPTAFYLCASSDRGSYNSPLHFGNGTRLTVT.

The V gene is TRBV7-8, the J gene TRBJ1-4, with 7 bases that match TRBD1. This CDR3 region has 13 residues. V shed 5 bases, J shed 7 bases, and the junction held 4 bases outside the gene matches. Germline lookup yields CDR1 SGHVS and CDR2 FQNEAQ. The CDR3 DNA sequence: TGTGCCAGCAGCAACAGGGGAGGTGAAAAACTGTTTTTT. Encoded protein: CASSNRGGEKLFF.

The rearrangement links TRBV2 to TRBJ1-1, with D unresolved. Germline assignment: CDR1 SNHLY and CDR2 FYNNEI. CDR3 size: 13 residues. Trimming took off 7 bases at V and 0 bases at J, with 9 bases between the two ends. The CDR3 region has the DNA TGTGCCAGCAAACAAAACATGAACACTGAAGCTTTCTTT. Translation: CASKQNMNTEAFF.

The chain carries TRBV5-4 and TRBJ2-1, with D possibly TRBD2 on 5 matching bases. The CDR3 is 16 amino acids. Germline assignment: CDR1 SGHNT and CDR2 YYREEE (reference sequence). Trimming shortened V by 0 bases and J by 1 base, and 11 bases separated the two germline ends. CDR3 DNA sequence: TGTGCCAGCAGCTTGGAAGCTAGCCTTTCCTACAATGAGCAGTTCTTC. The encoded protein is CASSLEASLSYNEQFF.

The count of this clone is one. The chain uses TRBV6-5 and TRBJ1-1; unclear D gene. V was shortened by 1 base and J by 4 bases, with 7 bases between the two germline ends. This CDR3 is 13 amino acids long. Germline CDR1 MNHEY, CDR2 SVGAGI. CDR3 sequence: CASSYLEGTEAFF. CDR3 in DNA: TGTGCCAGCAGTTACTTAGAGGGCACTGAAGCTTTCTTT.

The chain has TRBV18 and TRBJ2-5; D is perhaps TRBD1 or TRBD2 (5 bases each). Trimming pared 1 base from V and 1 base from J, leaving 19 bases between. The germline gives CDR1 KGHSH, CDR2 LQKENI. The CDR3 sequence is 18 residues long. DNA for the CDR3: TGTGCCAGCTCACCACTTTCGAATCCAGTGGGACGCCAAGAGACCCAGTACTTC. It is translated as CASSPLSNPVGRQETQYF.

In regard to this clone: This sample also contains other DNA sequences that code for the same CDR3. The chain joins TRBV7-9 to TRBJ2-3; D is ambiguous. Trimming cost V 1 base and J 6 bases, with 5 bases left between them. The CDR3 sequence is 12 residues long. Germline values: CDR1 SEHNR, CDR2 FQNEAQ (reference sequence). The CDR3 DNA reads as TGTGCCAGCAGCTTAGTTGGGGATACGCAGTATTTT. Amino acid sequence: CASSLVGDTQYF.

The chain has TRBV18 and TRBJ2-3; TRBD2 aligns across 11 bases. This CDR3 is 16 amino acids long. CDR1 and CDR2 (germline): KGHSH, LQKENI. V trimming: 3 bases; J trimming: 4 bases; junction bases outside the gene matches: 6. CDR3 DNA sequence: TGTGCCAGCTCACCCTCCGGGACTAGCGGTCCAGATACGCAGTATTTT. Protein: CASSPSGTSGPDTQYF.

The chain employs TRBV6-1 and TRBJ2-5; 9 bases match TRBD2. The J segment lost 4 bases and the V segment lost 2 bases, leaving 5 bases of the junction unmatched. CDR3 length: 15 amino acids. The germline V gene has CDR1 MNHNS and CDR2 SASEGT. As DNA, the CDR3 is TGTGCCAGCAGTGAATTGGCGGGGGGGATAGAGACCCAGTACTTC. This encodes CASSELAGGIETQYF.

J is TRBJ1-3 and V is TRBV6-1; D uncertain. The CDR3 covers 13 residues. V lost 6 bases, J lost 1 base, and 7 bases lay in between. Per the germline V gene, CDR1 is MNHNS and CDR2 is SASEGT. CDR3 residues: CASRESSGNTIYF. Here the CDR3 DNA reads TGTGCCAGCAGAGAGTCGTCTGGAAACACCATATATTTT.

This rearrangement joins TRBV19 to TRBJ1-3; D gene ambiguous. The length of the CDR3 is 16 residues. The germline CDR1 and CDR2 sequences are LNHDA and SQIVND (reference sequence). Trimming left V 3 bases short and J 0 bases short, with 12 bases between. The DNA of the CDR3 is TGTGCCAGTAGTATCGGATACGTCCTCTCTGGAAACACCATATATTTT. Its translation: CASSIGYVLSGNTIYF.

On this clone: The identical CDR3 is also encoded by other nucleotide sequences in the sample. The rearrangement uses TRBV21-1 and TRBJ2-5; the table calls TRBD1, which could not be checked here. TRBV21-1 is annotated as a pseudogene. CDR3 length: 13 amino acids. CDR3 nucleotide sequence: TGTGCCAGCAGCAAAGAAAGGGGAGAGACCCAGTACTTC. This codes for CASSKERGETQYF.

The CDR3 nucleotides are TGTGCCCGCCACCGGACAGGGGAGGCAGATACGCAGTATTTT. As protein: CARHRTGEADTQYF. The V gene is TRBV5-8, the J gene TRBJ2-3; the match to TRBD1 covers 9 bases. Trimming took 10 bases from V and 4 from J; bases not matched to a gene: 10. Germline CDR1 and CDR2: SGHTS and YDEGEE. CDR3 size: 14 residues.

Regarding this clone: This sample also contains other DNA sequences that code for the same CDR3. The chain has TRBV5-1 and TRBJ2-3; 7 nucleotides align to TRBD2. The V and J ends lost 0 bases and 3 bases, in that order; junction bases with no gene match: 7. Germline V CDR1 and CDR2: SGHRS, YFSETQ. The CDR3 is 16 residues long. This CDR3 is CASSLVSGGSTDTQYF. CDR3 bases: TGCGCCAGCAGCTTGGTGTCGGGGGGTTCGACAGATACGCAGTATTTT.

The V call is TRBV7-6, the J call TRBJ2-5; 12 bases fit TRBD1. J was trimmed by 4 bases and V by 5 bases; bases with no gene match: 5. CDR3 length equals 15 residues. From germline, CDR1 is SGHVS and CDR2 FNYEAQ. CDR3 amino acids: CASSLGTGGGETQYF. In DNA, the CDR3 is TGTGCCAGCAGCCTCGGGACAGGGGGCGGAGAGACCCAGTACTTC.